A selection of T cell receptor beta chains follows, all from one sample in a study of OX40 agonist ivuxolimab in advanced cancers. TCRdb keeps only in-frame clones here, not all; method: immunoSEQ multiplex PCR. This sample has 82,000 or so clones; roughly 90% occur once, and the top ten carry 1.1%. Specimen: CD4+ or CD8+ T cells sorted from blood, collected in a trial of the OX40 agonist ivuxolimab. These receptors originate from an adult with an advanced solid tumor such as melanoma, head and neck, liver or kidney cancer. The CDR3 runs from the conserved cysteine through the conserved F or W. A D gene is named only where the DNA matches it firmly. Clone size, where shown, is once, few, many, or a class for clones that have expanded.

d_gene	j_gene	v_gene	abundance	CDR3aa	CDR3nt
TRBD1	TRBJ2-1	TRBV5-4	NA	CASSLDRGAVEQFF	TGTGCCAGCAGCTTAGACAGGGGCGCGGTGGAGCAGTTCTTC
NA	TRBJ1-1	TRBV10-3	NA	CAISSDLNTEAFF	TGTGCCATCAGTTCGGATCTGAACACTGAAGCTTTCTTT
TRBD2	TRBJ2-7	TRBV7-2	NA	CASSFGGGVEQYF	TGTGCCAGCAGCTTCGGGGGAGGGGTCGAGCAGTACTTC
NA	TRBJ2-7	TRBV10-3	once	CAISEIGGTDEQYF	TGTGCCATCAGTGAGATAGGGGGGACAGACGAGCAGTACTTC
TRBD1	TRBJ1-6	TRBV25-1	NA	CASSVGQGTTPLHF	TGTGCCAGCAGTGTCGGACAGGGTACGACACCCCTCCACTTT
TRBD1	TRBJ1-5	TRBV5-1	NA	CASSLGPGGSNQPQHF	TGCGCCAGCAGCTTGGGGCCAGGGGGAAGCAATCAGCCCCAGCATTTT
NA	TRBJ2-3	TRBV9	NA	CASSVDPGPSTDTQYF	TGTGCCAGCAGCGTAGATCCGGGGCCTAGCACAGATACGCAGTATTTT
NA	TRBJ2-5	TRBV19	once	CASSNGGLSSETQYF	TGTGCCAGTAGTAATGGGGGTTTGAGTTCAGAGACCCAGTACTTC
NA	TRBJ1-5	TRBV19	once	CASSIDRISNQPQHF	TGTGCCAGTAGTATTGACAGGATAAGCAATCAGCCCCAGCATTTT
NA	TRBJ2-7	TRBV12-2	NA	CASRRGGDGRAACSYEQYF	TGTGCAAGTCGCCGAGGTGGGGACGGGAGGGCCGCCTGTAGCTACGAGCAGTACTTC
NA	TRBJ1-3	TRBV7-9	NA	CASSYTGGVKDF	TGTGCCAGCAGCTACACTGGAGGGGTTAAGGATTTT
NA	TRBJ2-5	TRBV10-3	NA	CAISPTREETQYF	TGTGCCATCAGCCCGACAAGAGAAGAGACCCAGTACTTC
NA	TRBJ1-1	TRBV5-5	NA	CASSPRASSGTEAFF	TGTGCCAGCAGCCCCCGGGCGTCTTCGGGGACTGAAGCTTTCTTT
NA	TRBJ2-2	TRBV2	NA	CASSNRVNTGELFF	TGTGCCAGCAGCAACAGGGTGAACACCGGGGAGCTGTTTTTT
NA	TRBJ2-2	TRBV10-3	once	CAISLQRGREGTGELFF	TGTGCCATCAGCCTTCAACGAGGGCGGGAAGGAACCGGGGAGCTGTTTTTT
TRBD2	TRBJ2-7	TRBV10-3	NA	CASRSGSAYEQYF	TGTGCCAGCCGTAGCGGGAGCGCCTACGAGCAGTACTTC
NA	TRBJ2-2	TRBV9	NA	CASSVGGNTGELFF	TGTGCCAGCAGCGTTGGCGGGAACACCGGGGAGCTGTTTTTT
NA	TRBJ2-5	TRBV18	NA	CASSPRLGAGETQYF	TGTGCCAGCTCACCACGGTTAGGGGCAGGGGAGACCCAGTACTTC
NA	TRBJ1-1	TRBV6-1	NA	CASRPGFTEAFF	TGTGCCAGCAGACCGGGATTCACTGAAGCTTTCTTT
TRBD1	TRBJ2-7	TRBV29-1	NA	CSAMTGSSYEQYF	TGCAGCGCCATGACAGGGAGCTCCTACGAGCAGTACTTC
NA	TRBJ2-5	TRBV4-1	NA	CASSQGSGALKETQYF	TGCGCCAGCAGCCAAGGCTCCGGGGCCCTGAAAGAGACCCAGTACTTC
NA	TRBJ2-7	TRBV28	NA	CASRITGSYEQYF	TGTGCCAGCAGGATAACTGGGTCCTACGAGCAGTACTTC
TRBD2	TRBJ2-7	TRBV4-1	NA	CASSQSTSGSAYEQYF	TGCGCCAGCAGCCAATCGACTAGCGGGAGCGCCTACGAGCAGTACTTC
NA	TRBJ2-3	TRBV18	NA	CASSPTSGRPGYF	TGTGCCAGCTCACCAACTTCCGGGCGGCCGGGGTATTTT
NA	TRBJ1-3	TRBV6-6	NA	CASRGTNSGNTIYF	TGTGCCAGCAGGGGGACAAACTCTGGAAACACCATATATTTT
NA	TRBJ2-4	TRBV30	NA	CAWSVSIPIAKNIQYF	TGTGCCTGGAGTGTAAGCATCCCTATAGCCAAAAACATTCAGTACTTC
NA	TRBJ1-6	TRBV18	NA	CASSPESGRDNSPLHF	TGTGCCAGCTCACCAGAGTCAGGTCGGGATAATTCACCCCTCCACTTT
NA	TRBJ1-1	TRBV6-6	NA	CASSQGVNTEAFF	TGTGCCAGCAGCCAAGGAGTGAACACTGAAGCTTTCTTT
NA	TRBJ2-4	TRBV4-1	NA	CASSQGPGTDKNIQYF	TGCGCCAGCAGCCAAGGCCCCGGGACGGATAAAAACATTCAGTACTTC
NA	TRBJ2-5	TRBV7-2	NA	CASSLVSASHPPRETQYF	TGTGCCAGCAGCTTAGTTTCCGCGTCACACCCCCCTCGAGAGACCCAGTACTTC
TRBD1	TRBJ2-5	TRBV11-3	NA	CASSSTGQLVKETQYF	TGTGCCAGCAGCAGTACGGGACAGTTAGTCAAAGAGACCCAGTACTTC
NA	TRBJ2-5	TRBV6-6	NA	CASSSQGPRETQYF	TGTGCCAGCAGTTCTCAGGGGCCGAGAGAGACCCAGTACTTC
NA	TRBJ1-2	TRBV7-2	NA	CASSPELGGYTF	TGTGCCAGCAGCCCCGAACTAGGGGGCTACACCTTC
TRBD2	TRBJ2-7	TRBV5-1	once	CASSLEGGSGHEQYF	TGCGCCAGCAGCTTGGAGGGCGGGAGTGGCCACGAGCAGTACTTC
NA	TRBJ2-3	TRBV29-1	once	CSSDSGATDTQYF	TGCAGCTCGGATTCCGGGGCCACAGATACGCAGTATTTT
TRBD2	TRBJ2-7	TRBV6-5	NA	CASSPRTSSYEQYF	TGTGCCAGCAGTCCCCGGACTAGCTCCTACGAGCAGTACTTC
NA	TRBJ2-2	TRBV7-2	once	CASSPVAGELFF	TGTGCCAGCAGCCCAGTGGCCGGGGAGCTGTTTTTT
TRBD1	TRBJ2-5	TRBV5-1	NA	CASSRTGSLEKTQYF	TGCGCCAGCAGCCGGACAGGGAGTTTAGAAAAGACCCAGTACTTC
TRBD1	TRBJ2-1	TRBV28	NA	CASKTFGTGGSNEQFF	TGTGCCAGCAAGACATTCGGGACAGGGGGCTCCAATGAGCAGTTCTTC
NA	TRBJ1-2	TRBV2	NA	CASRAQIFNYGYTF	TGTGCCAGCAGGGCCCAGATTTTTAACTATGGCTACACCTTC